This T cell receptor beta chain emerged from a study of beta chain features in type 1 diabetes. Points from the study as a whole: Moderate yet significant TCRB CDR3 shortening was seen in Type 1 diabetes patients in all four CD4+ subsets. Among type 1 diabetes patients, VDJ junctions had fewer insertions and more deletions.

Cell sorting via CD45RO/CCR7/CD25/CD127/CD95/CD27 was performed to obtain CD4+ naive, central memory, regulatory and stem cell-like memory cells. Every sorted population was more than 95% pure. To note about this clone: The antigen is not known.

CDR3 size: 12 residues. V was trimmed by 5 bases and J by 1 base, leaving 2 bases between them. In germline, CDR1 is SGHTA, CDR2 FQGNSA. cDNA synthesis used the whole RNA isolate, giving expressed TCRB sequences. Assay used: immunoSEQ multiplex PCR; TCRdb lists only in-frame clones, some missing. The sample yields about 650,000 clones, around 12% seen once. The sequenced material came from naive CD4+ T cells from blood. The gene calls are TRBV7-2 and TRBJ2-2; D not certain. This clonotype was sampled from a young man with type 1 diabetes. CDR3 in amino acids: CASSRNTGELFF. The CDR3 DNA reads TGTGCCAGCAGCCGGAACACCGGGGAGCTGTTTTTT.